Described below is a single TCR beta chain sequence and its context. Its specificity is unknown. This sample also contains other DNA sequences that code for the same CDR3. Isolated RNA was reverse transcribed in full, so expressed TCRB transcripts were sequenced. Sequencing used immunoSEQ multiplex PCR; TCRdb keeps in-frame clones, though not all of them. The table shows about 150,000 clones, with roughly 7.1% occurring only once. Germline CDR1 KGHSH, CDR2 LQKENI. The CDR3 runs 12 residues. The V gene lost 2 bases and the J gene lost 5 bases, with 4 bases spanning the gap. The data derive from a study of beta chain features in type 1 diabetes. Findings and caveats of the study: Possible PCR preference for shorter templates applied equally to patients and controls. Shorter TCRB CDR3s, moderately but significantly so, marked every one of the four CD4+ subsets in Type 1 diabetes patients.

The sample consisted of central memory CD4+ T cells from blood. The J gene is TRBJ1-5, the V gene TRBV18; D is ambiguous. The sequence came from a woman aged 40-49 years with type 1 diabetes. The CDR3 DNA reads as TGTGCCAGCTCACCAGGAGATCAGCCCCAGCATTTT. Its protein product is CASSPGDQPQHF.